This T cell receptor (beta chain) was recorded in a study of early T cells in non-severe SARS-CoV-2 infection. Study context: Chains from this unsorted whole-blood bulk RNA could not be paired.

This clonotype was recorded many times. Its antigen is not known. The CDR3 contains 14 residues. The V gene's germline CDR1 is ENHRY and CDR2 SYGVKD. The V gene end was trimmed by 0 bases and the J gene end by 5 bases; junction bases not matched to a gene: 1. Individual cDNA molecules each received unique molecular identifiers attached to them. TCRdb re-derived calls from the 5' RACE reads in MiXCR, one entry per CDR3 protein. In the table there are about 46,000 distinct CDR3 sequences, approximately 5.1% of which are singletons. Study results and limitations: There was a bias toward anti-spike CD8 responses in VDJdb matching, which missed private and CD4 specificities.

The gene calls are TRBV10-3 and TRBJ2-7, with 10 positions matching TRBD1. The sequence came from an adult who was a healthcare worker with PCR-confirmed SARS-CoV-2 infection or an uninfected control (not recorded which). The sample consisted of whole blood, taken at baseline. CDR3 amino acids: CAISESGQGDEQYF. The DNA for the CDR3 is TGTGCCATCAGTGAGTCTGGACAGGGGGACGAGCAGTACTTC.